This is a list of T cell receptor beta chains from one sample in a study of shared clonotypes between healthy human individuals. Clones were read by immunoSEQ multiplex PCR, and TCRdb kept only the in-frame ones, dropping some. Here the sample spans 2,500,000 or so clones, around nine tenths being singletons. Sequenced input: naive CD4+ T cells sorted from blood. These receptors all stem from a man between 18 and 29 years old in good health. Each CDR3 is given with its conserved first and last residue. A D gene is named only where the DNA matches it firmly.

D | J | V | length | CDR3 | DNA
TRBD1 | TRBJ1-3 | TRBV7-8 | 16 | CASSLATRQGENTIYF | TGTGCCAGCAGCTTAGCGACGAGACAGGGTGAAAACACCATATATTTT
TRBD2 | TRBJ2-3 | TRBV19 | 16 | CASSTRGTSDTDTQYF | TGTGCCAGTAGTACTAGGGGGACTAGTGACACAGATACGCAGTATTTT
- | TRBJ2-3 | TRBV4-1 | 14 | CASSQVGFTDTQYF | TGCGCCAGCAGCCAAGTGGGGTTCACAGATACGCAGTATTTT
- | TRBJ2-4 | TRBV5-6 | 16 | CASSLPSRVLSDIQYF | TGTGCCAGCAGCCTCCCTTCGCGAGTCCTCTCAGACATTCAGTACTTC
TRBD1 | TRBJ1-5 | TRBV6-5 | 15 | CASSSGQGWNQPQHF | TGTGCCAGCAGTTCAGGACAGGGTTGGAATCAGCCCCAGCATTTT
- | TRBJ1-3 | TRBV6-1 | 15 | CASEEGTYSGNTIYF | TGTGCCAGCGAAGAAGGGACCTACTCTGGAAACACCATATATTTT
- | TRBJ1-3 | TRBV6-1 | 14 | CASSVQGAGNTIYF | TGTGCCAGCAGTGTACAAGGGGCTGGAAACACCATATATTTT
TRBD1 | TRBJ1-2 | TRBV5-5 | 13 | CASSAAGGYGYTF | TGTGCCAGCAGCGCCGCAGGGGGGTATGGCTACACCTTC
TRBD1 | TRBJ2-3 | TRBV29-1 | 14 | CSVGPGQNTDTQYF | TGCAGCGTCGGCCCGGGACAGAACACAGATACGCAGTATTTT
TRBD2 | TRBJ2-3 | TRBV19 | 13 | CASSIGTRDTQYF | TGTGCCAGTAGTATAGGGACTAGGGATACGCAGTATTTT
- | TRBJ2-3 | TRBV10-3 | 16 | CAISESGQIYTDTQYF | TGTGCCATCAGTGAGTCCGGACAGATCTACACAGATACGCAGTATTTT
TRBD2 | TRBJ2-6 | TRBV30 | 15 | CAFRAGGLGANVLTF | TGTGCCTTCAGAGCGGGAGGGCTTGGGGCCAACGTCCTGACTTTC
- | TRBJ1-5 | TRBV5-4 | 16 | CASSLEPGDSNQPQHF | TGTGCCAGCAGCTTGGAACCCGGGGATAGCAATCAGCCCCAGCATTTT
- | TRBJ1-2 | TRBV5-6 | 12 | CASSLAQDGYTF | TGTGCCAGCAGCTTGGCGCAGGATGGCTACACCTTC
- | TRBJ2-7 | TRBV9 | 15 | CASSVGPGAPYEQYF | TGTGCCAGCAGCGTAGGTCCAGGGGCCCCCTACGAGCAGTACTTC
TRBD2 | TRBJ2-7 | TRBV7-2 | 14 | CASSLGLAGAEQYF | TGTGCCAGCAGCTTAGGTCTAGCGGGAGCTGAGCAGTACTTC
- | TRBJ1-1 | TRBV6-5 | 10 | CAAGSTEAFF | TGTGCCGCGGGGAGCACTGAAGCTTTCTTT
TRBD2 | TRBJ2-5 | TRBV4-2 | 16 | CASSQDGDGGKETQYF | TGTGCCAGCAGCCAAGATGGTGACGGGGGGAAAGAGACCCAGTACTTC
TRBD1 | TRBJ2-3 | TRBV19 | 16 | CASSIGGTGSPDTQYF | TGTGCCAGTAGTATAGGTGGGACAGGGTCCCCAGATACGCAGTATTTT
TRBD1 | TRBJ2-4 | TRBV6-4 | 14 | CASSVGTGGNIQYF | TGTGCCAGCAGTGTTGGGACAGGGGGAAACATTCAGTACTTC
- | TRBJ2-7 | TRBV5-1 | 16 | CASSLLGGGAAYEQYF | TGCGCCAGCAGCTTGCTCGGGGGCGGCGCGGCCTACGAGCAGTACTTC
- | TRBJ2-2 | TRBV28 | 14 | CASSRPGLPGELFF | TGTGCCAGCAGCCGACCGGGTCTCCCGGGGGAGCTGTTTTTT
- | TRBJ1-1 | TRBV28 | 17 | CASSRKEGGRWDTEAFF | TGTGCCAGCAGCCGCAAAGAGGGGGGGCGGTGGGACACTGAAGCTTTCTTT
- | TRBJ2-7 | TRBV2 | 15 | CASSGQGPETYEQYF | TGTGCCAGCAGTGGGCAGGGTCCTGAGACCTACGAGCAGTACTTC